The clone carrying this TCR beta chain was observed a handful of times. Its target is not known. The CDR3 has 15 amino acids. V shed 2 bases and J shed 4 bases, with 12 bases lying between them. CDR1 and CDR2 from the germline V gene are MNHNS and SASEGT. This entry belongs to a study of T cell repertoires in cytomegalovirus infection. Study details: In public TCR beta signatures, there were indications of both CMV infection and matching HLA type.

The study, taken as a whole, reports: Of the TCR beta families, the public ones yielded a cumulative frequency that identified carriers of CMV plus the relevant HLA. In two of eight donors, the top clonotype was HLA-C-restricted CMV-specific.

TCRdb re-analysed the reads in MiXCR, keeping a single row per CDR3 protein. This table has roughly 720,000 distinct CDR3 sequences, about 40% appearing once. The chain has TRBV6-1 and TRBJ1-5, with D uncertain. Sequencing was carried out using PBMCs. The TCR comes from a human donor in good health (CMV status not recorded). Some clones in this sample may be carry-over from other donors' samples. Written as DNA, the CDR3 is TGTGCCAGCAGTGAAATGTCGCTAGGGAATCAGCCCCAGCATTTT. This sequence encodes CASSEMSLGNQPQHF.